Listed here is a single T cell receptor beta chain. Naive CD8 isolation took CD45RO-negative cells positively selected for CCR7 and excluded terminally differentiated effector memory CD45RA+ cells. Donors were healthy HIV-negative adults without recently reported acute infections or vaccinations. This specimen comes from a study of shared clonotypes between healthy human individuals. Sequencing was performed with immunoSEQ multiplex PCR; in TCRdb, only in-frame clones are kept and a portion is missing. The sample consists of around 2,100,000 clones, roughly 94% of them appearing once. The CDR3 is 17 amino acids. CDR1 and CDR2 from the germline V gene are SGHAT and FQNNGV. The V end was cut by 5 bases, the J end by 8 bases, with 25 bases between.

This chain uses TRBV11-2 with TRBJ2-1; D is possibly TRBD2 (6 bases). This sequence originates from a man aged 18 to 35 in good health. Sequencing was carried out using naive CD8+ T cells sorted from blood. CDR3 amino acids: CASSVLDTSPVEYEQFF. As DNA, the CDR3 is TGTGCCAGCAGCGTCCTGGACACTAGCCCAGTCGAGTATGAGCAGTTCTTC.